This T cell receptor beta chain was obtained from a study of blood T cell repertoires in COVID-19. Background on the study: From the United States, Italy and Spain came samples of acute and convalescent COVID-19.

Produced via immunoSEQ multiplex PCR; TCRdb's table is partial and in-frame only. The sample records more than 70,000 clones, about nine tenths being singletons. The CDR3 has 14 residues. Germline CDR1 reads MDHEN; CDR2 reads SYDVKM. The V and J ends lost 10 bases and 1 base respectively, with 11 bases between them. Sample: peripheral blood. J is TRBJ2-6 and V is TRBV28, with D tentatively TRBD2 (5 bases). The clonotype comes from a woman aged 50 to 60 in a cohort sampled during active COVID-19. CDR3 sequence (DNA): TGTGCCATCCAACGAGGGTCTGGGGCCAACGTCCTGACTTTC. It yields the protein CAIQRGSGANVLTF.